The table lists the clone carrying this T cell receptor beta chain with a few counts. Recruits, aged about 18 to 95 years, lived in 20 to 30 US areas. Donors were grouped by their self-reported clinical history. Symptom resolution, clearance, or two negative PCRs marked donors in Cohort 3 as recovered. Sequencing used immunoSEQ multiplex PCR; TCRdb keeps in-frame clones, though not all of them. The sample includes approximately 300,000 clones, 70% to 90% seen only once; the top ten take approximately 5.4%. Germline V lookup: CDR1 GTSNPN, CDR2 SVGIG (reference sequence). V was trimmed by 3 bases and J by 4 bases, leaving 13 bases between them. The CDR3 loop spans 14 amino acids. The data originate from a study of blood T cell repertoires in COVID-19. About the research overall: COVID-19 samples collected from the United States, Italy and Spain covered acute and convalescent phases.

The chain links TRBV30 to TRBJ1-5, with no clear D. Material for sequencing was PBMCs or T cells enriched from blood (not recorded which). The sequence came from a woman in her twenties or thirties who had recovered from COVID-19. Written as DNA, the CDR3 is TGTGCCTGGAGCGGGGTGCAGCATAATCAGCCCCAGCATTTT. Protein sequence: CAWSGVQHNQPQHF. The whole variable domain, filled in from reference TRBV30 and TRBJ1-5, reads SQTIHQWPATLVQPVGSPLSLECTVEGTSNPNLYWYRQAAGRGLQLLFYSVGIGQISSEVPQNLSASRPQDRQFILSSKKLLLSDSGFYLCAWSGVQHNQPQHFGDGTRLSIL.